This record covers a single T cell receptor beta chain. The data stem from a study of blood T cell repertoires in COVID-19. For the study at large: The study drew acute and convalescent COVID-19 samples from the United States, Italy and Spain. T cells, B-cell-depleted T cells, or PBMCs provided the cDNA or gDNA that served as material.

Using immunoSEQ multiplex PCR, the repertoire was profiled, and TCRdb retains in-frame clones only, with some absent. The table lists around 180,000 clones, under 90% of them singletons. The trim removed 7 bases at V and 6 bases at J, leaving 9 bases unmatched. Germline V lookup: CDR1 WNHNN, CDR2 SYGVQD (reference sequence). This CDR3 contains 15 residues. Sample: peripheral blood. V gene TRBV10-1 combines with J gene TRBJ1-5; 10 nucleotides agree with TRBD1. This clonotype was obtained from a human donor in a cohort sampled during active COVID-19. In nucleotides, the CDR3 is TGCGCCAGCACCCCGACAGGGGGCTTAGGTCAGCCCCAGCATTTT. Its protein product is CASTPTGGLGQPQHF.